This paragraph reports one TCR beta chain. No antigen is known for it. These data originate in a study of T cell responses to AZD1222 COVID-19 vaccine. General study findings and limits: Repertoires in all cases were sampled only once the peak T cell response had passed. Unmutated variant regions reportedly attract nearly half of all spike-specific TCRs. Baseline seropositivity occurred in only six or seven AZD1222 recipients. Clonal diversity was possibly underestimated; the donors were predominantly white British and more often female.

Clones were sequenced by immunoSEQ multiplex PCR, and TCRdb holds only the in-frame ones, with some missing. The data show around 150,000 clones, about 91% seen once. CDR1 and CDR2 from the germline V gene are SGHRS and YFSETQ. The CDR3 has 13 amino acids. The junction had 10 bases not matched to a gene; V was cut back by 10 bases and J by 6 bases. This receptor was identified in an adult in good health. The chain is built from TRBV5-1 and TRBJ2-3; 8 bases fit TRBD2. Source: peripheral blood, taken on day 0 of MenACWY control vaccination. The CDR3 protein is CARRGGSEDTQYF. The CDR3 DNA is TGCGCCCGCCGGGGGGGGTCCGAGGATACGCAGTATTTT. Using reference TRBV5-1 and TRBJ2-3 for the parts outside the CDR3, the full variable domain is KAGVTQTPRYLIKTRGQQVTLSCSPISGHRSVSWYQQTPGQGLQFLFEYFSETQRNKGNFPGRFSGRQFSNSRSEMNVSTLELGDSALYLCARRGGSEDTQYFGPGTRLTVL.